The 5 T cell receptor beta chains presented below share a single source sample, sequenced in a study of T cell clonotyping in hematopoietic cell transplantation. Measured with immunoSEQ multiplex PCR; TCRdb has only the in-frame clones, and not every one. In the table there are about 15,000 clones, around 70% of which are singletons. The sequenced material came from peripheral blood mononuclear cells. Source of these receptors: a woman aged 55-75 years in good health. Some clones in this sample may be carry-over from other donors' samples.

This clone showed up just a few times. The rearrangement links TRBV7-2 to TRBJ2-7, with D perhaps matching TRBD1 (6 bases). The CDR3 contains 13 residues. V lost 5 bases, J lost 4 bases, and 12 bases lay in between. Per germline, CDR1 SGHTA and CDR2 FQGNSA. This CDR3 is CASSVDQGYEQYF. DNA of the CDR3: TGTGCCAGCAGCGTGGACCAGGGGTACGAGCAGTACTTC. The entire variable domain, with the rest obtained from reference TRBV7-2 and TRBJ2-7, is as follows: GAGVSQSPSNKVTEKGKDVELRCDPISGHTALYWYRQSLGQGLEFLIYFQGNSAPDKSGLPSDRFSAERTGGSVSTLTIQRTQQEDSAVYLCASSVDQGYEQYFGPGTRLTVT.

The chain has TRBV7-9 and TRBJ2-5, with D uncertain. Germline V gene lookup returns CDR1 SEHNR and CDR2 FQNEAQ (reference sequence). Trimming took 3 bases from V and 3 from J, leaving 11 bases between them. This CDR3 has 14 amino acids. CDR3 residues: CASSFLSGEETQYF. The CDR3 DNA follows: TGTGCCAGCAGCTTCCTTTCAGGAGAAGAGACCCAGTACTTC.

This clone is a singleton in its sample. CDR3 residues: CASSPRDRSNQPQHF. The CDR3 DNA reads TGTGCCAGCAGTCCCCGGGACAGAAGCAATCAGCCCCAGCATTTT. The chain uses TRBV27 and TRBJ1-5, with TRBD1 identical over 7 bases. Germline CDR1 MNHEY, CDR2 SMNVEV (reference sequence). The CDR3 is 15 residues long. V was pared by 5 bases and J by 1 base, with 5 bases of the junction left unmatched.

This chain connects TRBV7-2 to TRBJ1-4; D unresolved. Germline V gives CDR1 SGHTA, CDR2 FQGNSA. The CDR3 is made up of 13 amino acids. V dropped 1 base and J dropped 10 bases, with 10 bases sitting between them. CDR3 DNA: TGTGCCAGCAGCTTAGGGGCTTCGGGAAAACTGTTTTTT. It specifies CASSLGASGKLFF.

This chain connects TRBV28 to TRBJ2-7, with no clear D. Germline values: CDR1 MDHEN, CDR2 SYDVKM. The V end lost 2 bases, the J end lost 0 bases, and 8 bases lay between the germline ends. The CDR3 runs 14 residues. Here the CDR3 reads CASSLTGLSYEQYF. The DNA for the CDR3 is TGTGCCAGCAGTTTAACGGGCCTCTCCTACGAGCAGTACTTC.